These T cell receptor beta chains were read from a single sample in a study of T cells in Graves' hyperthyroidism and ophthalmopathy. TCRdb independently ran MiXCR on the multiplex PCR reads; one entry per CDR3 protein. Of about 280,000 distinct CDR3 sequences listed, less than 30% are singletons. The sequenced sample consisted of blood. Source of these receptors: a man aged 35-49 years with Graves' hyperthyroidism that later progressed to Graves' ophthalmopathy. Each CDR3 is given with its conserved first and last residue. D genes are given only for firm matches. A clone size is listed for some rows: how often the clone was seen (once, few, many), or a class if it is expanded.

d_call	clone_size	v_call	j_call	cdr3_nt	cdr3_aa
TRBD2	NA	TRBV14	TRBJ2-7	TGTGCCAGCAGCCAATTCGAAGCGGGAGTCTACGAGCAGTACTTC	CASSQFEAGVYEQYF
NA	NA	TRBV10-3	TRBJ1-1	TGTGCCATCCGGGCAGGAGGGGAAGCTTTCTTT	CAIRAGGEAFF
NA	NA	TRBV7-4	TRBJ2-7	TGTGCCAGCAGCCCCGGCGCCGAATACGAGCAGTACTTC	CASSPGAEYEQYF
NA	many	TRBV5-1	TRBJ2-2	TGCGCCAGCAGCTTGGGTATACAGCGGTTCACCGGGGAGCTGTTTTTT	CASSLGIQRFTGELFF
NA	many	TRBV28	TRBJ2-7	TGTGCCAGCAGTCCCTCCTACGTAACCTACGAGCAGTACTTC	CASSPSYVTYEQYF
NA	many	TRBV24-1	TRBJ2-2	TGTGCCACCAGCAAAAGAAGCACCGGGGAGCTGTTTTTT	CATSKRSTGELFF
NA	NA	TRBV12-3/TRBV12-4	TRBJ1-5	TGTGCCAGCAGCGAGGACGGAGATAGCAATCAGCCCCAGCATTTT	CASSEDGDSNQPQHF
TRBD2	many	TRBV7-6	TRBJ2-7	TGTGCCAGCAGCCATTCGACTAGCGGGAGTCCTTACGAGCAGTACTTC	CASSHSTSGSPYEQYF
TRBD1	many	TRBV12-3/TRBV12-4	TRBJ1-1	TGTGCCAGCAGTGACAGGGGCACTGAAGCTTTCTTT	CASSDRGTEAFF
TRBD2	many	TRBV3-1	TRBJ2-7	TGTGCCAGCAGCCGGCTAGCGGGAGATACCAGCGAGCAGTACTTC	CASSRLAGDTSEQYF
NA	many	TRBV30	TRBJ1-1	TGTGCCTGGGGGACCGGATGGCGCACTGAAGCTTTCTTT	CAWGTGWRTEAFF
TRBD1	many	TRBV5-1	TRBJ1-2	TGCGCCAGCAGCCTATCGGACAGGGTGGGCTATGGCTACACCTTC	CASSLSDRVGYGYTF
NA	many	TRBV6-5	TRBJ2-5	TGTGCCAGCAGTTACAGTAGACGCCAAGAGACCCAGTACTTC	CASSYSRRQETQYF
NA	many	TRBV30	TRBJ1-1	TGTGCCTGGAGTGTCGAGGGGAACACTGAAGCTTTCTTT	CAWSVEGNTEAFF
NA	NA	TRBV7-8	TRBJ2-7	TGTGCCAGCAGCTTATTACAGAACTACGAGCAGTACTTC	CASSLLQNYEQYF
TRBD1	many	TRBV24-1	TRBJ1-5	TGTGCCACCAGTGACCCGACAGGGAACGGTCAGCCCCAGCATTTT	CATSDPTGNGQPQHF
NA	many	TRBV12-3/TRBV12-4	TRBJ2-6	TGTGCCAGCAGTCCCTCAGGATCTGGGGCCAACGTCCTGACTTTC	CASSPSGSGANVLTF
NA	many	TRBV12-3/TRBV12-4	TRBJ1-1	TGTGCCAGCAGTTCACAGGGTTACACTGAAGCTTTCTTT	CASSSQGYTEAFF
NA	many	TRBV2	TRBJ2-2	TGTGCCAGCAGTCCCCATCCAAGGGTGAACACCGGGGAGCTGTTTTTT	CASSPHPRVNTGELFF
NA	many	TRBV20-1	TRBJ2-5	TGCAGTCTGACGTACTCCCAAGAGACCCAGTACTTC	CSLTYSQETQYF
NA	many	TRBV4-1	TRBJ1-1	TGCGCCAGCAGCCAAAGTGAGGTCGCGAACACTGAAGCTTTCTTT	CASSQSEVANTEAFF
NA	few	TRBV12-5	TRBJ2-7	TGTGCTAGTGGTCCCTCGGACTTTTCCTACGAGCAGTACTTC	CASGPSDFSYEQYF
NA	many	TRBV7-2	TRBJ1-6	TGTGCCAGCAGCTTAGGAGGGACGGAGTATTCACCCCTCCACTTT	CASSLGGTEYSPLHF
NA	many	TRBV20-1	TRBJ1-1	TGCAGTGCCGATCCCATGGGGGGGAAAGCTTTCTTT	CSADPMGGKAFF
TRBD1	many	TRBV11-2	TRBJ1-2	TGTGCCAGCAGCTTAGGACAGGGATGGGGCTACACCTTC	CASSLGQGWGYTF
TRBD1	once	TRBV27	TRBJ1-5	TGTGCCAGCAGTTTATCGTCCAGGGGGCGTCGTCAGCCCCAGCATTTT	CASSLSSRGRRQPQHF
NA	many	TRBV6-5	TRBJ2-5	TGTGCCAGCAGTTACTCAGGGCGGGGAGAGACCCAGTACTTC	CASSYSGRGETQYF
NA	NA	TRBV6-2/TRBV6-3	TRBJ1-3	TGTGCCAGCAGTTACCCTACCAGCGGAATCTCTGGAAACACCATATATTTT	CASSYPTSGISGNTIYF
TRBD2	many	TRBV6-1	TRBJ2-7	TGTGCCAGCAAGCCGGGGACTAGCGCGAACTACGAGCAGTACTTC	CASKPGTSANYEQYF
NA	many	TRBV5-1	TRBJ1-2	TGCGCCAGCAGCGCGGGACCGGACTATGGCTACACCTTC	CASSAGPDYGYTF
TRBD2	many	TRBV12-3/TRBV12-4	TRBJ2-5	TGTGCCAGTGTGGGGGACCCCGGGGGGGAGACCCAGTACTTC	CASVGDPGGETQYF
NA	many	TRBV11-2	TRBJ2-1	TGTGCCAGCAGCTTACAGGGTTCCTACAATGAGCAGTTCTTC	CASSLQGSYNEQFF
TRBD1	many	TRBV7-9	TRBJ2-7	TGTGCCAGCAGCTTAGGGGGGCCAGGGGGCTACGAGCAGTACTTC	CASSLGGPGGYEQYF
TRBD1	once	TRBV28	TRBJ2-7	TGTGCCAGCAGTTGGTCAGGGGGATACGAGCAGTACTTC	CASSWSGGYEQYF
NA	many	TRBV2	TRBJ2-7	TGTGCCAGCAGTGAACAGGGCTCCACCTACGAGCAGTACTTC	CASSEQGSTYEQYF
NA	NA	TRBV7-2	TRBJ1-1	TGTGCCAGCAGTTTTAGAAGTCCGGACACTGAAGCTTTCTTT	CASSFRSPDTEAFF
NA	NA	TRBV12-3/TRBV12-4	TRBJ1-2	TGTGCCAGCAGCCACCGGAGGCTCGGGGGCTACACCTTC	CASSHRRLGGYTF